One sample yielded the 12 T cell receptor beta chains listed below, sequenced in a study of OX40 agonist ivuxolimab in advanced cancers. The repertoire was sequenced with immunoSEQ multiplex PCR; TCRdb's copy has only in-frame clones and lacks some. This table holds some 87,000 clones, 90% found once. The material sequenced was CD4+ or CD8+ T cells sorted from blood, taken in a trial of the OX40 agonist ivuxolimab. Receptors were obtained from an adult with an advanced solid tumor such as melanoma, head and neck, liver or kidney cancer.

The V gene is TRBV21-1, the J gene TRBJ1-5. TRBV21-1 is labeled a pseudogene. The CDR3 consists of 17 residues. The CDR3 sequence: CASSSLLLHWHHQPQHF. DNA of the CDR3: TGTGCCAGCAGTAGTCTTTTACTACATTGGCATCATCAGCCCCAGCATTTT.

The chain is built from TRBV4-2 and TRBJ2-3, with 9 positions matching TRBD2. The V gene's germline CDR1 is LGHNA and CDR2 YNFKEQ. The CDR3 spans 15 residues. The V gene end was trimmed by 0 bases and the J gene end by 6 bases; junction bases not matched to a gene: 4. The CDR3 is CASSQDQAGGDTQYF. CDR3 nucleotides: TGTGCCAGCAGCCAAGATCAGGCGGGAGGGGATACGCAGTATTTT.

J is TRBJ2-7 and V is TRBV5-1; D ambiguous. Trimming pared 0 bases from V and 4 bases from J, leaving 11 bases between. The germline CDR1 and CDR2 sequences are SGHRS and YFSETQ. This CDR3 has 14 residues. The CDR3 nucleotides read TGCGCCAGCAGCTTGGTGGCAGACCAGTACGAGCAGTACTTC. It translates to CASSLVADQYEQYF.

This clone has only one observation. V usage is TRBV7-3 and J usage is TRBJ2-1; 7 bases are a match to TRBD2. The V segment lost 5 bases and the J segment 10 bases; nucleotides outside the gene matches: 11. The CDR3 is made up of 14 amino acids. CDR1 SGHTA and CDR2 FQGTGA come from the germline V gene. In nucleotides, the CDR3 is TGTGCCAGCAGCCCCCAATCCGCTAGCGGCGAGCAGTTCTTC. Its protein is CASSPQSASGEQFF.

The chain links TRBV19 to TRBJ2-7, with 7 bases fitting TRBD1. The trim removed 0 bases at V and 6 bases at J, leaving 5 bases unmatched. Germline-derived CDR1 and CDR2 are LNHDA and SQIVND (reference sequence). CDR3 length: 14 residues. CDR3 DNA sequence: TGTGCCAGTAGTATAGAAGACAGGGTGGGCGAGCAGTACTTC. Its translation: CASSIEDRVGEQYF.

This sequence joins TRBV6-1 and TRBJ2-2; D remains ambiguous. Germline values: CDR1 MNHNS, CDR2 SASEGT. V was clipped by 4 bases and J by 0 bases, with 9 bases between them. The length of the CDR3 is 15 residues. The CDR3 DNA is TGTGCCAGCAGTGCCATTCTAGCGAACACCGGGGAGCTGTTTTTT. As protein: CASSAILANTGELFF.

This clone was seen a single time. The V and J genes are TRBV9 and TRBJ2-7; TRBD2 matches at 10 bases. Germline CDR1 reads SGDLS; CDR2 reads YYNGEE. The CDR3 length is 15 residues. J lost 2 bases, V lost 3 bases, and 5 bases had no gene match. Written as DNA, the CDR3 is TGTGCCAGCAGCGAGTCTAGCGGGAGCCCCTACGAGCAGTACTTC. This encodes CASSESSGSPYEQYF.

The chain uses TRBV7-3 and TRBJ2-5; D may correspond to TRBD1 or TRBD2 (6 bases each). CDR1 SGHTA and CDR2 FQGTGA come from the germline V gene. Trimming removed 2 bases at V and 5 bases at J, with 9 bases between. CDR3 length: 13 amino acids. CDR3 in amino acids: CASSLGGQETQYF. The CDR3 DNA reads TGTGCCAGCAGCTTAGGGGGGCAGGAGACCCAGTACTTC.

The chain couples TRBV6-1 to TRBJ1-6; TRBD1 might be the D (5 bases). The CDR3 runs 13 residues. Trimming shortened V by 6 bases and J by 10 bases, and 13 bases separated the two germline ends. In germline, CDR1 is MNHNS, CDR2 SASEGT. The CDR3 loop is CASSYQGWSPLHF. DNA for the CDR3: TGTGCCAGCAGCTATCAGGGTTGGTCACCCCTCCACTTT.

This clone showed up just once. The chain couples TRBV18 to TRBJ2-4; D is uncertain. V lost 3 bases and J 5 bases, leaving 8 bases between the germline ends. The germline CDR1 and CDR2 sequences are KGHSH and LQKENI. This CDR3 comprises 13 residues. DNA for the CDR3: TGTGCCAGCTCACCGGGCGTTGAAAACATTCAGTACTTC. The encoded protein is CASSPGVENIQYF.

The chain combines TRBV7-2 with TRBJ1-1; no firm D call. Germline CDR1 and CDR2: SGHTA and FQGNSA. The length of the CDR3 is 13 residues. V shed 5 bases and J shed 1 base, with 8 bases lying between them. CDR3 sequence (DNA): TGTGCCAGCAGCCCCTACACGAACACTGAAGCTTTCTTT. Encoded protein: CASSPYTNTEAFF.

V gene TRBV7-2 combines with J gene TRBJ2-7, with D maybe TRBD1 (5 bases). Germline lookup yields CDR1 SGHTA and CDR2 FQGNSA. V lost 2 bases and J 3 bases, leaving 11 bases between the germline ends. This CDR3 spans 14 amino acids. The CDR3 loop reads CASSLRSGNYEQYF. The CDR3 bases are TGTGCCAGCAGCTTAAGGTCAGGGAACTACGAGCAGTACTTC.